These 3 T cell receptor beta chains were sequenced from one sample in a study of multiple sclerosis patients with progressive multifocal leukoencephalopathy (dated by TCRdb to the late 2010s). Library preparation was by the immunoSEQ multiplex PCR assay. TCRdb's version of the immuneACCESS table is confined to in-frame rearrangements and falls short of the full clone set. An unresolved V gene accounts for under half of the shortfall where checked; the remainder is of unknown origin. The sample table records about 30,000 clones; roughly 89% of these occur just once. About 1.6% of the sample goes to the ten largest clones. Sample time point, as interpreted from the label and publication: about six months of natalizumab therapy. The sample's treatment or condition label, decoded: on natalizumab therapy at sampling. The specimen was PBMCs, collected from a patient treated with natalizumab. The receptors come from a human donor with multiple sclerosis.

J is TRBJ1-5 and V is TRBV27; a possible D gene is TRBD1 (5 bases). The CDR3 length is 17 residues. Germline CDR1 MNHEY, CDR2 SMNVEV (reference sequence). The ends were cut back, 1 base at V and 7 bases at J, with 20 bases in the middle. This chain's CDR3 is CASSLFQPGRWGQPQHF. CDR3 bases: TGTGCCAGCAGTTTATTCCAACCGGGACGATGGGGCCAGCCCCAGCATTTT.

This clone was seen a handful of times. The CDR3 DNA reads TGTGCCAGCAGCTTAGAGATGGCTGAAGCTTTCTTT. It encodes CASSLEMAEAFF. The genes are TRBV7-9 and TRBJ1-1; no definite D call. V was pared by 1 base and J by 6 bases, with 6 bases between. The germline V gene encodes CDR1 SEHNR and CDR2 FQNEAQ (reference sequence). The CDR3 is 12 amino acids.

The table lists this clone with a count of one. V is TRBV5-6 and J is TRBJ2-1; 12 positions match TRBD2. The V and J ends lost 2 bases and 9 bases, in that order; junction bases with no gene match: 6. The CDR3 is 15 amino acids. Looked up from germline, CDR1 is SGHDT and CDR2 is YYEEEE. As DNA, the CDR3 is TGTGCCAGCAGCTTAGCTGGACTAGCGGGAATTGAGCAGTTCTTC. Translating it yields CASSLAGLAGIEQFF.